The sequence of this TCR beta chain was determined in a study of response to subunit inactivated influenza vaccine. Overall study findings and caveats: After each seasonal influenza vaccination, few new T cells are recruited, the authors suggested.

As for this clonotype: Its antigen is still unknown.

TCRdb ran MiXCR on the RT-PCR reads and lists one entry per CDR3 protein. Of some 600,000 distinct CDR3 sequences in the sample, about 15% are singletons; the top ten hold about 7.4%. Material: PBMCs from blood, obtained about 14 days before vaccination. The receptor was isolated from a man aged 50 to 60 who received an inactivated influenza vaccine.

The CDR3 region is CASSGTGGQKTQYF. CDR3 sequence (DNA): TGCGCCAGCAGTGGGACAGGGGGTCAGAAGACCCAGTACTTC. The genes are TRBV10-2 and TRBJ2-5; 10 nucleotides line up with TRBD1. This CDR3 has 14 amino acids. V lost 4 bases and J lost 6; bases outside the gene matches: 5. Germline V gene data show CDR1 as WSHSY and CDR2 as SAAADI.